This TCR beta chain was recorded in a study of T cells after yellow fever vaccination. Across the whole study: Where fractions had low cell numbers, libraries were prepared from them with the SMART-Seq v4 Ultra Low Input RNA kit. Study results and caveats: Reappearing after the booster were most of the clones from primary vaccination (roughly 96% CD4, 88% CD8). Though weaker, the secondary response peaked faster, on day 5 versus 15.

Researchers made TCR cDNA using 5'RACE template switching, and this step added a universal primer site and UMIs. MiXCR, applied by TCRdb to the 5' RACE reads, yields one record per CDR3 protein. The table includes some 320,000 distinct CDR3 sequences, 3.5% to 4.5% detected once. This clonotype has at least ten counts. Its antigen is unknown. Germline V gives CDR1 DFQATT, CDR2 SNEGSKA (reference sequence). The CDR3 is made up of 11 amino acids. V shed 4 bases and J shed 8 bases, with 11 bases lying between them. The chain has TRBV20-1 and TRBJ1-1; D remains unclear. Source: PBMCs, taken 15 days after the yellow fever booster vaccination. This receptor was obtained from a man younger than 30 who received the YFV17D yellow fever vaccine. The CDR3 loop reads CSAKDHLEAFF. CDR3 sequence (DNA): TGCAGTGCTAAGGACCACCTGGAAGCTTTCTTT.